Listed below are T cell receptor beta chains from one sample, sequenced in a study of T cell responses to AZD1222 COVID-19 vaccine. Generated by immunoSEQ multiplex PCR, the TCRdb table keeps only in-frame clones and is missing some. The data show around 70,000 clones, 88% seen once. The sequences come from peripheral blood, collected 28 days after the second dose of the MenACWY control vaccine. These receptors were obtained from an adult who received the MenACWY meningococcal vaccine as a control. Each CDR3 is given with its conserved first and last residue. The D gene is left open where the match is weak. Size values are once, few and many counts, or a class for expanded clones, and some rows have none.

CDR3 protein,CDR3 DNA,D gene,J gene,V gene,clone size
CASSRGQGIAGNTIYF,TGTGCCAGCAGCCGAGGACAGGGTATAGCTGGAAACACCATATATTTT,TRBD1,TRBJ1-3,TRBV5-5,.
CASNPGETYEQYF,TGTGCCAGCAACCCAGGGGAAACCTACGAGCAGTACTTC,.,TRBJ2-7,TRBV6-5,.
CASSTGPGTEKLFF,TGCGCCAGCAGCACCGGGCCAGGGACTGAAAAACTGTTTTTT,.,TRBJ1-4,TRBV5-1,once
CASSPAGGPVAEQFF,TGTGCCAGCAGCCCAGCGGGAGGGCCTGTGGCTGAGCAGTTCTTC,TRBD2,TRBJ2-1,TRBV6-5,.
CASSQGSLGTQYF,TGCGCCAGCAGCCAAGGATCCTTAGGGACCCAGTACTTC,.,TRBJ2-5,TRBV4-3,.
CSGGQGGTEAFF,TGCAGCGGGGGACAGGGAGGCACTGAAGCTTTCTTT,TRBD1,TRBJ1-1,TRBV29-1,.
CATSDRGQGTDTQYF,TGTGCCACCAGTGATCGAGGACAGGGCACAGATACGCAGTATTTT,TRBD1,TRBJ2-3,TRBV24-1,.
CASRTQNTEAFF,TGTGCCAGCAGAACACAGAACACTGAAGCTTTCTTT,.,TRBJ1-1,TRBV6-5,.
CASSLGPVWTRTEAFF,TGTGCCAGCAGCTTAGGGCCGGTTTGGACAAGAACTGAAGCTTTCTTT,.,TRBJ1-1,TRBV11-2,.
CASSRADVQTGELFF,TGTGCCAGCAGCCGGGCCGACGTCCAGACCGGGGAGCTGTTTTTT,.,TRBJ2-2,TRBV11-2,.
CASSWTGDYNEQFF,TGTGCCAGCAGCTGGACAGGGGACTACAATGAGCAGTTCTTC,TRBD1,TRBJ2-1,TRBV6-6,once
CASSSYPEQYF,TGTGCCAGCAGTTCCTACCCTGAGCAGTACTTC,.,TRBJ2-7,TRBV28,.
CASRRASGYNEQFF,TGTGCCAGTCGCCGGGCTAGCGGATACAATGAGCAGTTCTTC,TRBD2,TRBJ2-1,TRBV19,.
CASRPVSGAGPTYEQYF,TGTGCCAGCAGGCCCGTTTCGGGGGCAGGTCCAACCTACGAGCAGTACTTC,.,TRBJ2-7,TRBV5-6,.
CATSLTGGFSNEQFF,TGTGCCACCAGTTTGACAGGGGGCTTCTCCAATGAGCAGTTCTTC,TRBD1,TRBJ2-1,TRBV24-1,.
CASSWGLAGAEQYF,TGCGCCAGCAGCTGGGGACTAGCGGGAGCTGAGCAGTACTTC,TRBD2,TRBJ2-7,TRBV4-3,once
CASSWIGQGGETQYF,TGCGCCAGCAGCTGGATCGGACAGGGGGGAGAGACCCAGTACTTC,TRBD1,TRBJ2-5,TRBV5-1,.